What follows are 21 T cell receptor beta chains derived from one specimen sequenced in a study of CXCR3-negative and CXCR3-positive naive CD8 T cells. Researchers prepared the TRB cDNA libraries using 5' RACE with UMI labels. TCRdb re-called the 5' RACE reads and gives one entry per CDR3 protein, without DNA. The listing records roughly 110,000 distinct CDR3 sequences. For these receptors, no antigen is known. Findings and limits, study-wide: Compared with CXCR3-negative naive cells, CXCR3-positive naive cells showed more hydrophobic TRB CDR3s.

Sequencing was carried out using naive CXCR3+ CD8+ T cells from blood. Specified subset: CD45RO-CCR7+CD27+CD95- naive CD8+ T cells expressing CXCR3 (TNR3+). The source is a human donor in good health. Some clones in this sample may be carry-over from other donors' samples.

This chain connects TRBV4-1 to TRBJ2-7; the D call from TCRdb, TRBD1, cannot be confirmed without DNA. Germline CDR1 MGHRA, CDR2 YSYEKL. The CDR3 contains 13 residues. CDR3 amino acids: CASSQDPLYEQYF.

The chain recombines TRBV7-9 with TRBJ2-3; there is no DNA to check the TCRdb D call of TRBD2. This CDR3 has 16 residues. CDR1 is SEHNR, CDR2 FQNEAQ, per germline (reference sequence). The CDR3 is CASRPKLALSTDTQYF.

The chain links TRBV15 to TRBJ2-3. CDR1 is LNHNV, CDR2 YYDKDF, per germline (reference sequence). The CDR3 extends over 16 amino acids. The chain's CDR3 is CATSRDRLANTDTQYF.

This chain links TRBV29-1 with TRBJ1-1. This CDR3 has 12 residues. CDR1 SQVTM and CDR2 ANQGSEA come from the germline V gene. CDR3 sequence: CSVVWGNTEAFF. The variable domain in full, with the rest retrieved from reference TRBV29-1 and TRBJ1-1, is SAVISQKPSRDICQRGTSLTIQCQVDSQVTMMFWYRQQPGQSLTLIATANQGSEATYESGFVIDKFPISRPNLTFSTLTVSNMSPEDSSIYLCSVVWGNTEAFFGQGTRLTVV.

The chain couples TRBV7-9 to TRBJ2-3; no DNA is available, so the TRBD1 call from TCRdb remains unchecked. Germline loops: CDR1 SEHNR, CDR2 FQNEAQ (reference sequence). There are 14 residues in the CDR3. The CDR3: CATSMGASTDTQYF. The whole variable domain, remainder taken from reference TRBV7-9 and TRBJ2-3, is DTGVSQNPRHKITKRGQNVTFRCDPISEHNRLYWYRQTLGQGPEFLTYFQNEAQLEKSRLLSDRFSAERPKGSFSTLEIQRTEQGDSAMYLCATSMGASTDTQYFGPGTRLTVL.

V is TRBV21-1 and J is TRBJ1-1. TRBV21-1 is described as a pseudogene. The CDR3 totals 14 residues. The CDR3 sequence: CAFLMIRWGTEAFF.

The chain carries TRBV7-2 and TRBJ2-1; TCRdb gives TRBD1 as the D gene, but with no DNA this cannot be confirmed. Germline lookup yields CDR1 SGHTA and CDR2 FQGNSA. There are 17 residues in the CDR3. The CDR3 spells CASSLEGPGTDYNEQFF.

The chain employs TRBV20-1 and TRBJ2-7; TCRdb lists TRBD1, though no DNA is available to test this call. The length of the CDR3 is 14 residues. Per germline, CDR1 DFQATT and CDR2 SNEGSKA (reference sequence). The CDR3 spells CSANQGGGVDEQYF.

The chain combines TRBV12-3 or TRBV12-4 with TRBJ2-1; TCRdb picks TRBD2, but there is no DNA to check that call. The CDR3 is 15 residues long. This chain's CDR3 is CASSLIMGRSNEQFF.

V usage is TRBV19 and J usage is TRBJ2-1; TCRdb calls TRBD2, which cannot be checked without DNA. Per the germline V gene, CDR1 is LNHDA and CDR2 is SQIVND (reference sequence). The CDR3 is 15 residues long. CDR3 loop: CASSFGTSAYNEQFF.

V gene TRBV3-1 combines with J gene TRBJ2-1; TCRdb names TRBD2, which stays unverified in the absence of DNA. The CDR3 runs to 16 residues. Germline lookup yields CDR1 LGHDT and CDR2 YNNKEL (reference sequence). The CDR3 protein is CASSHQRAPPYNEQFF.

J is TRBJ1-2 and V is TRBV7-6; TCRdb reports TRBD1, a call that lacks DNA to check it against. From germline, CDR1 is SGHVS and CDR2 FNYEAQ. This CDR3 is 15 amino acids long. CDR3 region: CASSLTDRDRAAYTF.

This chain uses TRBV6-6 with TRBJ2-2; TCRdb lists TRBD2, though no DNA is available to test this call. CDR3 length: 16 residues. Per germline, CDR1 MNHNY and CDR2 SVGAGI (reference sequence). CDR3 loop: CASTLVAAMNTGELFF.

This sequence joins TRBV28 and TRBJ1-2; with no DNA, the TCRdb D assignment of TRBD1 cannot be verified. The CDR3 extends over 14 amino acids. CDR1 is MDHEN and CDR2 is SYDVKM in the germline V gene. CDR3 amino acids: CASRETGTYNGYTF.

The gene calls are TRBV29-1 and TRBJ2-7. Germline V gene data show CDR1 as SQVTM and CDR2 as ANQGSEA. The CDR3 has 12 residues. CDR3 residues: CSVGDGPYEQYF.

This rearrangement joins TRBV29-1 to TRBJ2-1; the TCRdb D gene call, TRBD2, has no DNA to confirm it. Germline CDR1 and CDR2: SQVTM and ANQGSEA. The CDR3 contains 13 residues. The CDR3: CSVRTSGVDEQFF.

The gene calls are TRBV20-1 and TRBJ2-5; without DNA, the TCRdb call of TRBD1 cannot be checked. This CDR3 has 16 residues. Per the germline V gene, CDR1 is DFQATT and CDR2 is SNEGSKA (reference sequence). The CDR3 here is CSARREGGTAQETQYF.

V usage is TRBV4-1 and J usage is TRBJ2-7; TCRdb selects TRBD2, and the lack of DNA leaves this call unchecked. The CDR3 is 15 amino acids. Germline CDR1 reads MGHRA; CDR2 reads YSYEKL. The CDR3 sequence: CASSSGLPYRYEQYF.

V and J are TRBV28 and TRBJ1-1; TCRdb picks TRBD1, but there is no DNA to check that call. CDR1 and CDR2 from the germline V gene are MDHEN and SYDVKM. The CDR3 consists of 14 residues. The CDR3 loop is CASSPWTGETEAFF.

The chain is built from TRBV27 and TRBJ2-2. Germline V gene lookup returns CDR1 MNHEY and CDR2 SMNVEV (reference sequence). The CDR3 covers 13 residues. The CDR3 loop is CASTGPNTGELFF.

This chain links TRBV21-1 with TRBJ2-7; TCRdb designates TRBD2, a call that cannot be tested without DNA. TRBV21-1 is listed as a pseudogene. The CDR3 runs 20 residues. The CDR3 loop reads CASSKDSPLMTSGGRYEQYF.